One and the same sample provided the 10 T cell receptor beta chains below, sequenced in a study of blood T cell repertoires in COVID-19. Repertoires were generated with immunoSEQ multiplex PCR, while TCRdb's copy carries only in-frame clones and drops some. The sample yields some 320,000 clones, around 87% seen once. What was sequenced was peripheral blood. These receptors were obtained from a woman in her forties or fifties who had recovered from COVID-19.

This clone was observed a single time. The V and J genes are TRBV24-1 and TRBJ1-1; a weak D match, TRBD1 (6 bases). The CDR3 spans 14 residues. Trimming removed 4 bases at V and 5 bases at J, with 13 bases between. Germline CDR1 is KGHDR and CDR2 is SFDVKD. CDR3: CATSEGGARTEAFF. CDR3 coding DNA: TGTGCCACCAGTGAAGGGGGGGCCAGGACTGAAGCTTTCTTT.

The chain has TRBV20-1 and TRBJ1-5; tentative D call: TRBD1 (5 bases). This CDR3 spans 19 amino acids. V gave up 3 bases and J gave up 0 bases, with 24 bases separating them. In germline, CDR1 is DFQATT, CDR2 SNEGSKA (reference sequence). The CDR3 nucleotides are TGCAGTGCTAGTGCCCCCCTGGAAAGGACATTCTATAGCAATCAGCCCCAGCATTTT. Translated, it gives CSASAPLERTFYSNQPQHF.

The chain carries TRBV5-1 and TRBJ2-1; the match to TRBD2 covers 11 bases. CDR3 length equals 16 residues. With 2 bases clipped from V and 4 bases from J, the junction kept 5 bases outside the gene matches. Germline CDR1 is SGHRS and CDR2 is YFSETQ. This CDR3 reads CASSFTSGSSYNEQFF. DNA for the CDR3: TGCGCCAGCAGCTTCACTAGCGGGAGTTCATACAATGAGCAGTTCTTC.

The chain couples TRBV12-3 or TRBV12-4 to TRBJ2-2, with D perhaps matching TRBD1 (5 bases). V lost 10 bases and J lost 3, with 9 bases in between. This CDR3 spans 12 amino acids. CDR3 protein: CATRQYTGELFF. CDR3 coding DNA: TGTGCCACCCGACAGTACACCGGGGAGCTGTTTTTT.

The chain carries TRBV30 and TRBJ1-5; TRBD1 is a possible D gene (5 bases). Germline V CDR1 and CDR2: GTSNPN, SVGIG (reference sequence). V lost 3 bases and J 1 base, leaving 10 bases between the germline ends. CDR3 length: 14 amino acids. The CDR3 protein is CAWRLRGSNQPQHF. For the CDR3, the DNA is TGTGCCTGGAGACTAAGGGGAAGCAATCAGCCCCAGCATTTT.

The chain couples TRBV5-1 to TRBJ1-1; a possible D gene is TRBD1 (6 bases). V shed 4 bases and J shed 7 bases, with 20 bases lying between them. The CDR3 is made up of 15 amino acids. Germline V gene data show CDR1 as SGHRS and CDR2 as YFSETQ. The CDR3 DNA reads TGCGCCAGCAGCGCCTACAGTGCAGGGGAGAGTGAAGCTTTCTTT. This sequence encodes CASSAYSAGESEAFF.

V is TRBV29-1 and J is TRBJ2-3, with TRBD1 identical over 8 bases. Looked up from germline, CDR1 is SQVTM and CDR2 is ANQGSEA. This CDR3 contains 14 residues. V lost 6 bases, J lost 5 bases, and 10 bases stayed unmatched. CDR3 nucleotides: TGCAGCGTCTCCGACTGGACAGGGCGAGATACGCAGTATTTT. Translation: CSVSDWTGRDTQYF.

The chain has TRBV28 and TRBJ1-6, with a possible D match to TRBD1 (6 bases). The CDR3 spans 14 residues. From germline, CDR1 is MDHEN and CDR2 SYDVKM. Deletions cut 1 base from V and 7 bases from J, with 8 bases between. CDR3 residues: CASSLFRGNSPLHF. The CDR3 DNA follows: TGTGCCAGCAGTTTATTCAGGGGAAATTCACCCCTCCACTTT.

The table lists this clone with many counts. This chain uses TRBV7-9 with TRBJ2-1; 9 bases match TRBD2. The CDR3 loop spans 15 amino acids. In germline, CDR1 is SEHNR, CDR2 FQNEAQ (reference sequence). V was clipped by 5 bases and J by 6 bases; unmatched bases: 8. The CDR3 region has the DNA TGTGCCAGCAGCCTAGGGACTAGCCAGGGCAATGAGCAGTTCTTC. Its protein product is CASSLGTSQGNEQFF.

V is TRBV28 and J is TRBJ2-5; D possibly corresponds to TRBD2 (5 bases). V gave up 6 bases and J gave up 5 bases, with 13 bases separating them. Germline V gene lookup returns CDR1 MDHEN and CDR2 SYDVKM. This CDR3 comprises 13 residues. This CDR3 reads CASRRGAGETQYF. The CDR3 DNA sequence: TGTGCCAGCAGACGGGGAGCCGGGGAGACCCAGTACTTC.